The 22 T cell receptor beta chains listed next were all sequenced from one sample in a study of blood T cell repertoires in COVID-19. The repertoire was sequenced with immunoSEQ multiplex PCR; TCRdb's copy has only in-frame clones and lacks some. The sample includes around 280,000 clones, roughly 89% seen only once; the top ten take roughly 1.6%. The sample was PBMCs or T cells enriched from blood (not recorded which). The receptors shown here come from a woman younger than 30 with acute COVID-19.

The rearrangement links TRBV13 to TRBJ2-1; 9 bases line up with TRBD2. CDR3 length: 17 amino acids. V lost 1 base to trimming and J lost 8 bases; unmatched junction nucleotides: 12. Germline-derived CDR1 and CDR2 are PRHDT and FYEKMQ (reference sequence). The CDR3 region has the DNA TGTGCCAGCAGCTTAGCCACCGGGACTAGCTCGTTGGATGAGCAGTTCTTC. Encoded protein: CASSLATGTSSLDEQFF.

The chain carries TRBV11-3 and TRBJ2-1, with D possibly being TRBD2 (6 bases). The germline V gene has CDR1 SGHNT and CDR2 YENEEA. V lost 5 bases, J lost 9 bases, and 14 bases lay in between. This CDR3 contains 13 residues. The CDR3 protein is CASSASRDFEQFF. Written as DNA, the CDR3 is TGTGCCAGCAGCGCGTCCCGGGACTTTGAGCAGTTCTTC.

The V call is TRBV19, the J call TRBJ2-2, with D perhaps TRBD1 (5 bases). Germline V gives CDR1 LNHDA, CDR2 SQIVND (reference sequence). There are 16 residues in the CDR3. V lost 3 bases, J lost 4 bases, and 15 bases lay in between. In DNA form, the CDR3 reads TGTGCCAGTAGTATGGACCAGATAAGGGGCACCGGGGAGCTGTTTTTT. It is translated as CASSMDQIRGTGELFF.

The J gene is TRBJ2-1, the V gene TRBV6-6; D not certain. The length of the CDR3 is 15 residues. V was clipped by 0 bases and J by 4 bases, with 10 bases between them. CDR1 and CDR2 (germline): MNHNY, SVGAGI (reference sequence). The CDR3 protein is CASSYSLSIYNEQFF. The CDR3 DNA sequence: TGTGCCAGCAGTTACTCGCTATCGATTTACAATGAGCAGTTCTTC.

The chain employs TRBV18 and TRBJ2-2; D is uncertain. The CDR3 spans 15 residues. Germline values: CDR1 KGHSH, CDR2 LQKENI. The ends were cut back, 0 bases at V and 1 base at J, with 6 bases in the middle. For the CDR3, the DNA is TGTGCCAGCTCACCACCGTCCCGGAACACCGGGGAGCTGTTTTTT. The encoded protein is CASSPPSRNTGELFF. The complete variable domain, with remaining parts taken from reference TRBV18 and TRBJ2-2, reads NAGVMQNPRHLVRRRGQEARLRCSPMKGHSHVYWYRQLPEEGLKFMVYLQKENIIDESGMPKERFSAEFPKEGPSILRIQQVVRGDSAAYFCASSPPSRNTGELFFGEGSRLTVL.

The CDR3 protein is CASSLMTGQETQYF. DNA of the CDR3: TGTGCCAGCAGTTTAATGACAGGCCAAGAGACCCAGTACTTC. This chain joins TRBV27 and TRBJ2-5; a possible D gene is TRBD1 (6 bases). CDR3 size: 14 residues. Trimming left V 2 bases short and J 1 base short, with 8 bases between. The germline CDR1 and CDR2 sequences are MNHEY and SMNVEV (reference sequence).

V usage is TRBV30 and J usage is TRBJ2-7; TRBD1 matches at 10 bases. Germline trimming cut 2 bases from V and 6 bases from J; bases unmatched to any gene: 10. Germline CDR1 is GTSNPN and CDR2 is SVGIG (reference sequence). The CDR3 spans 15 residues. CDR3 bases: TGTGCCTGGAGTAAGACAGGGGGCCTAGTCCGCGAGCAGTACTTC. Protein: CAWSKTGGLVREQYF. Based on the CDR3 plus reference TRBV30 and TRBJ2-7, the full variable domain is SQTIHQWPATLVQPVGSPLSLECTVEGTSNPNLYWYRQAAGRGLQLLFYSVGIGQISSEVPQNLSASRPQDRQFILSSKKLLLSDSGFYLCAWSKTGGLVREQYFGPGTRLTVT.

The CDR3 sequence is CASPGRAGYNEQFF. The CDR3 DNA reads as TGTGCCAGCCCCGGAAGAGCGGGGTACAATGAGCAGTTCTTC. The V call is TRBV25-1, the J call TRBJ2-1, with 7 bases lining up with TRBD2. The V and J ends lost 8 bases and 4 bases, in that order; junction bases with no gene match: 8. The length of the CDR3 is 14 residues. Germline V CDR1 and CDR2: MGHDK, SYGVNS.

V gene TRBV7-9 combines with J gene TRBJ2-5, with TRBD1 matching over 9 bases. Trimming took 11 bases from V and 1 from J; bases not matched to a gene: 14. Germline-derived CDR1 and CDR2 are SEHNR and FQNEAQ (reference sequence). The CDR3 runs 16 residues. The CDR3 sequence is CASEGTGIMVQETQYF. As DNA, the CDR3 is TGTGCCTCCGAGGGGACAGGGATAATGGTCCAAGAGACCCAGTACTTC.

The table lists this clone with a few counts. V and J are TRBV18 and TRBJ2-7; 7 positions agree with TRBD2. The CDR3 is 14 amino acids. Germline-derived CDR1 and CDR2 are KGHSH and LQKENI. The V segment lost 3 bases and the J segment 7 bases; nucleotides outside the gene matches: 9. In DNA form, the CDR3 reads TGTGCCAGCTCACCGGGAGGGTGGGCGAGGGAGCAGTACTTC. It encodes CASSPGGWAREQYF.

This clone was picked up one time. The same CDR3 is also encoded by other DNA sequences in this sample. V usage is TRBV11-2 and J usage is TRBJ2-1; unclear D gene. This CDR3 has 15 residues. Trimming removed 1 base at V and 5 bases at J, with 12 bases between. The germline CDR1 and CDR2 sequences are SGHAT and FQNNGV. CDR3: CASSLGSGFHNEQFF. As DNA, the CDR3 is TGTGCCAGCAGCTTAGGGTCCGGGTTCCACAATGAGCAGTTCTTC.

This chain connects TRBV27 to TRBJ2-7; D perhaps matches TRBD2 (7 bases). CDR1 is MNHEY and CDR2 is SMNVEV in the germline V gene (reference sequence). The CDR3 loop spans 16 amino acids. Trimming took 7 bases from V and 3 from J, leaving 22 bases between them. CDR3 DNA: TGTGCCAGCACTCCGAAGGGGGGGCTCGCACTCTACGAGCAGTACTTC. Amino acids: CASTPKGGLALYEQYF.

This clone has a single count. This chain connects TRBV15 to TRBJ1-6; tentative D call: TRBD1 (5 bases). CDR3 length: 15 amino acids. The V and J ends lost 0 bases and 9 bases respectively, with 12 bases between them. Germline V lookup: CDR1 LNHNV, CDR2 YYDKDF (reference sequence). The CDR3 nucleotides are TGTGCCACCAGCAGAGATGTCCGGAGGGGTTCACCCCTCCACTTT. It specifies CATSRDVRRGSPLHF. Supplemented by reference TRBV15 and TRBJ1-6, the full variable domain reads DAMVIQNPRYQVTQFGKPVTLSCSQTLNHNVMYWYQQKSSQAPKLLFHYYDKDFNNEADTPDNFQSRRPNTSFCFLDIRSPGLGDTAMYLCATSRDVRRGSPLHFGNGTRLTVT.

The gene calls are TRBV5-6 and TRBJ2-5; tentatively, D is TRBD1 (5 bases). Trimming left V 2 bases short and J 5 bases short, with 16 bases between. Per the germline V gene, CDR1 is SGHDT and CDR2 is YYEEEE. The CDR3 totals 15 residues. The CDR3 DNA follows: TGTGCCAGCAGCTTCAAGACACAGGCCGGGGAGACCCAGTACTTC. Its protein is CASSFKTQAGETQYF.

The chain links TRBV15 to TRBJ1-3, with TRBD1 matching over 8 bases. CDR3 length: 17 residues. V shed 1 base and J 0 bases; nucleotides not matched to a gene: 5. CDR1 is LNHNV and CDR2 is YYDKDF in the germline V gene (reference sequence). The DNA for the CDR3 is TGTGCCACCAGCAGAGTCAGGGGGCCCAACTCTGGAAACACCATATATTTT. The encoded protein is CATSRVRGPNSGNTIYF. Complete variable domain (other parts from reference TRBV15 and TRBJ1-3): DAMVIQNPRYQVTQFGKPVTLSCSQTLNHNVMYWYQQKSSQAPKLLFHYYDKDFNNEADTPDNFQSRRPNTSFCFLDIRSPGLGDTAMYLCATSRVRGPNSGNTIYFGEGSWLTVV.

Note on this clone: A read error may explain this, as a much larger clone is one base away. Other DNA sequences of this sample code for an identical CDR3. The chain has TRBV5-6 and TRBJ2-2, with 7 bases matching TRBD1. CDR3 length: 13 residues. V shed 8 bases, J shed 8 bases, and the junction held 9 bases outside the gene matches. Germline V gives CDR1 SGHDT, CDR2 YYEEEE. The CDR3 is CASRGRRTGELFF. In nucleotides, the CDR3 is TGTGCCAGTAGGGGGCGCCGCACTGGGGAGCTGTTTTTT.

The rearrangement links TRBV18 to TRBJ2-7; D not resolved. The CDR3 has 13 amino acids. CDR1 KGHSH and CDR2 LQKENI come from the germline V gene. Trimming took 0 bases from V and 0 from J, leaving 3 bases between them. The CDR3 DNA sequence: TGTGCCAGCTCACCACCGGCCTCCTACGAGCAGTACTTC. This encodes CASSPPASYEQYF.

The V gene is TRBV6-1, the J gene TRBJ1-5; TRBD1 might be the D (6 bases). The germline V and J ends were trimmed by 3 bases and 7 bases, with 16 bases remaining between them. Germline V lookup: CDR1 MNHNS, CDR2 SASEGT. The CDR3 totals 15 residues. CDR3 bases: TGTGCCAGCAGTGACGAACCAGGGGCTGGGCAGCCCCAGCATTTT. It translates to CASSDEPGAGQPQHF.

The rearrangement joins TRBV6-5 to TRBJ2-5; TRBD2 matches at 11 bases. V dropped 7 bases and J dropped 2; count of bases not matched to a gene: 6. Germline CDR1 is MNHEY and CDR2 is SVGAGI. The CDR3 length is 15 residues. CDR3: CASKRTSGLQETQYF. CDR3 DNA sequence: TGTGCCAGCAAGAGGACTAGCGGGTTACAAGAGACCCAGTACTTC.

The chain joins TRBV6-5 to TRBJ2-7; a possible D gene is TRBD1 (5 bases). The CDR3 runs 11 residues. V lost 10 bases and J 7 bases, leaving 14 bases between the germline ends. Germline-derived CDR1 and CDR2 are MNHEY and SVGAGI. CDR3 coding DNA: TGTGCCACCACGGTGGGGCGAGAGCAGTACTTC. Translated, it gives CATTVGREQYF.

The rearrangement uses TRBV3-1 (or the pseudogene TRBV3-2) and TRBJ2-7, with 8 bases aligning to TRBD1. Germline CDR1 is LGHDT and CDR2 is YNNKEL (reference sequence). This CDR3 is built from 15 residues. J gave up 5 bases and V 4 bases, and 10 bases lay outside the gene matches. This CDR3 reads CASSPHGTGDDEQYF. The DNA of the CDR3 is TGTGCCAGCAGCCCCCACGGGACAGGTGACGACGAGCAGTACTTC.

This clone is a singleton in its sample. V and J are TRBV15 and TRBJ2-6, with unresolved D. The CDR3 runs 19 residues. With 2 bases removed from V and 2 bases from J, the gap between germline ends came to 19 bases. Germline V gives CDR1 LNHNV, CDR2 YYDKDF (reference sequence). Written as DNA, the CDR3 is TGTGCCACCAGCAGACCCGAGTTGGTCTCCTCTGCTGGGGCCAACGTCCTGACTTTC. This gives the protein CATSRPELVSSAGANVLTF.